The clone carrying this TCR beta chain showed up just a few times. Its specificity is not known. TCR alpha and TCR beta cDNA libraries carrying sample barcodes and UMIs came from 5'RACE with constant-segment primers. TCRdb used MiXCR to reprocess the 5' RACE reads, holding one entry per CDR3 protein. The table lists about 560,000 distinct CDR3 sequences, 15% to 20% of them singletons. The germline V gene encodes CDR1 KGHDR and CDR2 SFDVKD. The V end was cut by 3 bases, the J end by 6 bases, with 13 bases between. The CDR3 extends over 15 amino acids. This entry is derived from a study of T-cell memory formation after mild COVID-19. The overall study: Largely donor-specific sequence clusters came from a couple of donors.

Findings of the study overall: CD4+ bias marked clones expanding day 15 to 37, unlike balanced contracting clones.

The receptor was isolated from an adult woman who had mild COVID-19 (a few samples of this study predate the infection). Cell type and time point are not known. The genes are TRBV24-1 and TRBJ2-2; TRBD2 might be the D (5 bases). What was sequenced was PBMCs or a T cell subset sorted from them (not recorded which). CDR3 nucleotides: TGTGCCACCAGTGATCCCAGAACGCGGGCCGGGGAGCTGTTTTTT. Translating gives CATSDPRTRAGELFF.